A single count supports the clone carrying this T cell receptor (beta chain). V lost 5 bases to trimming and J lost 1 base, with 15 bases between them. The CDR3 consists of 16 residues. Germline CDR1 and CDR2: SNHLY and FYNNEI. The entry originates in a study of blood T cell repertoires in COVID-19. As for the study in general: Acute-phase and convalescent COVID-19 samples originated in the United States, Italy and Spain.

Profiled with immunoSEQ multiplex PCR; TCRdb holds only in-frame clones, not every one. The repertoire holds 180,000 or so clones, with around 87% as singletons. V is TRBV2 and J is TRBJ1-5; D not resolved. This receptor was identified in a man aged 35 to 55 with active or convalescent COVID-19. Sequenced input: peripheral blood. CDR3: CASSPRTGYSNQPQHF. DNA of the CDR3: TGTGCCAGCAGTCCCCGAACGGGTTACAGCAATCAGCCCCAGCATTTT.